Here is one T cell receptor beta chain with its context. As processed by the authors: Quantification of nucleated cells was approximated via reference gene primer amplification. The repertoire was sequenced with immunoSEQ multiplex PCR; TCRdb's copy has only in-frame clones and lacks some. The V and J calls and the clone size are those of that table, but D and trimming were determined from the DNA. The data show some 170,000 clones, approximately 88% seen once. The record originates from a study of blood T cell repertoires in COVID-19. The overall study: Both acute and convalescent COVID-19 samples were obtained from the United States, Italy and Spain. Nucleic acid was either cDNA or gDNA, and it came from T cells, B-cell-depleted T cells, or PBMCs.

J gave up 2 bases and V 3 bases, and 4 bases lay outside the gene matches. This CDR3 is 16 amino acids long. In germline, CDR1 is KGHSH, CDR2 LQKENI. The sequence was obtained from a woman aged 45-65 years with acute or convalescent COVID-19. The gene calls are TRBV18 and TRBJ2-1; TRBD1 agrees at 10 bases. The sample comprised peripheral blood. The CDR3 region is CASSPDRGRPYNEQFF. In nucleotides, the CDR3 is TGTGCCAGCTCACCCGACAGGGGGCGGCCCTACAATGAGCAGTTCTTC. The full variable domain, rest sourced from reference TRBV18 and TRBJ2-1, is NAGVMQNPRHLVRRRGQEARLRCSPMKGHSHVYWYRQLPEEGLKFMVYLQKENIIDESGMPKERFSAEFPKEGPSILRIQQVVRGDSAAYFCASSPDRGRPYNEQFFGPGTRLTVL.